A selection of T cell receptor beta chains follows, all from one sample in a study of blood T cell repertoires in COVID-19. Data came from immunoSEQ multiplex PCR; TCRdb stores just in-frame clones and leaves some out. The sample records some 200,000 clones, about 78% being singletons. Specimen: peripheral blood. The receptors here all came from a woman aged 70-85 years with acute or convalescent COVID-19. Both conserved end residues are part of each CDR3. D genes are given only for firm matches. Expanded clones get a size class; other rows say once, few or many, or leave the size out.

CDR3 protein: CASRQGGSHDYTF; CDR3 DNA: TGTGCCAGCAGGCAAGGGGGATCGCATGACTACACCTTC; D gene: -; J gene: TRBJ1-2; V gene: TRBV6-5; clone size: -; CDR3 length: 13
CDR3 protein: CASSPGPFYGPGANVLTF; CDR3 DNA: TGTGCCAGCTCACCAGGGCCCTTTTACGGCCCTGGGGCCAACGTCCTGACTTTC; D gene: -; J gene: TRBJ2-6; V gene: TRBV18; clone size: -; CDR3 length: 18
CDR3 protein: CASSRPPGQGYSYEQYF; CDR3 DNA: TGTGCCAGCAGCCGCCCACCTGGACAGGGATATTCCTACGAGCAGTACTTC; D gene: TRBD1; J gene: TRBJ2-7; V gene: TRBV6-2/TRBV6-3; clone size: -; CDR3 length: 17
CDR3 protein: CASSSGTSGTQYF; CDR3 DNA: TGTGCCAGCAGTTCCGGGACTAGCGGGACCCAGTACTTC; D gene: TRBD2; J gene: TRBJ2-5; V gene: TRBV6-5; clone size: -; CDR3 length: 13
CDR3 protein: CASSQGGDNQPQHF; CDR3 DNA: TGCGCCAGCAGCCAAGGGGGGGACAATCAGCCCCAGCATTTT; D gene: -; J gene: TRBJ1-5; V gene: TRBV5-1; clone size: -; CDR3 length: 14
CDR3 protein: CASSIYVGRGGFSGANVLTF; CDR3 DNA: TGTGCCAGCAGTATCTACGTGGGGCGGGGGGGCTTCTCTGGGGCCAACGTCCTGACTTTC; D gene: TRBD2; J gene: TRBJ2-6; V gene: TRBV6-2/TRBV6-3; clone size: many; CDR3 length: 20
CDR3 protein: CATSDSGQVTNYGYTF; CDR3 DNA: TGTGCCACCAGTGATTCCGGACAGGTCACTAACTATGGCTACACCTTC; D gene: TRBD1; J gene: TRBJ1-2; V gene: TRBV24-1; clone size: -; CDR3 length: 16
CDR3 protein: CASSTTGTGSDEQYF; CDR3 DNA: TGTGCCAGCAGCACCACCGGGACAGGGAGCGACGAGCAGTACTTC; D gene: TRBD1; J gene: TRBJ2-7; V gene: TRBV5-8; clone size: -; CDR3 length: 15
CDR3 protein: CASSPGQGTDTQYF; CDR3 DNA: TGTGCCAGCTCACCGGGACAGGGTACAGATACGCAGTATTTT; D gene: TRBD1; J gene: TRBJ2-3; V gene: TRBV18; clone size: -; CDR3 length: 14
CDR3 protein: CASSVDRGDYNSPLHF; CDR3 DNA: TGTGCCAGCAGTGTGGACAGGGGGGACTATAATTCACCCCTCCACTTT; D gene: TRBD1; J gene: TRBJ1-6; V gene: TRBV6-2/TRBV6-3; clone size: -; CDR3 length: 16
CDR3 protein: CASSQEGQSNQPQHF; CDR3 DNA: TGCGCCAGCAGCCAAGAGGGACAGTCGAATCAGCCCCAGCATTTT; D gene: TRBD1; J gene: TRBJ1-5; V gene: TRBV4-1; clone size: -; CDR3 length: 15
CDR3 protein: CASSSTGTSYEQYF; CDR3 DNA: TGTGCCAGCAGCTCGACAGGGACCTCCTACGAGCAGTACTTC; D gene: TRBD1; J gene: TRBJ2-7; V gene: TRBV7-8; clone size: -; CDR3 length: 14
CDR3 protein: CATAGWTGMNTEAFF; CDR3 DNA: TGTGCCACCGCTGGATGGACAGGGATGAACACTGAAGCTTTCTTT; D gene: TRBD1; J gene: TRBJ1-1; V gene: TRBV24-1; clone size: -; CDR3 length: 15
CDR3 protein: CASSGRAGGGETQYF; CDR3 DNA: TGTGCCAGCAGCGGCCGCGCAGGGGGCGGAGAGACCCAGTACTTC; D gene: TRBD1; J gene: TRBJ2-5; V gene: TRBV11-3; clone size: few; CDR3 length: 15
CDR3 protein: CASRNSGGAGETQYF; CDR3 DNA: TGTGCCAGCAGAAATAGCGGGGGGGCCGGCGAGACCCAGTACTTC; D gene: TRBD2; J gene: TRBJ2-5; V gene: TRBV11-2; clone size: -; CDR3 length: 15
CDR3 protein: CASSQGEVTYNSPLHF; CDR3 DNA: TGTGCCAGCAGCCAAGGAGAGGTCACCTATAATTCACCCCTCCACTTT; D gene: -; J gene: TRBJ1-6; V gene: TRBV3-1/TRBV3-2; clone size: once; CDR3 length: 16
CDR3 protein: CASSLDSGGRDRVHNEQFF; CDR3 DNA: TGCGCCAGCAGCTTGGACTCCGGCGGGCGGGACAGGGTGCACAATGAGCAGTTCTTC; D gene: TRBD1; J gene: TRBJ2-1; V gene: TRBV5-1; clone size: -; CDR3 length: 19
CDR3 protein: CASGLGGTQYF; CDR3 DNA: TGTGCCAGCGGCCTCGGGGGGACCCAGTACTTC; D gene: -; J gene: TRBJ2-5; V gene: TRBV21-1; clone size: few; CDR3 length: 11
CDR3 protein: CASSTTRQGGYTF; CDR3 DNA: TGTGCCAGTAGTACGACACGACAGGGAGGCTACACCTTC; D gene: TRBD1; J gene: TRBJ1-2; V gene: TRBV19; clone size: -; CDR3 length: 13
CDR3 protein: CASSIGGGGNQPQHF; CDR3 DNA: TGTGCCAGTAGTATTGGAGGGGGGGGGAATCAGCCCCAGCATTTT; D gene: -; J gene: TRBJ1-5; V gene: TRBV19; clone size: -; CDR3 length: 15
CDR3 protein: CASSLGSVRAGNTIYF; CDR3 DNA: TGCGCCAGCAGCTTGGGGTCGGTACGTGCTGGAAACACCATATATTTT; D gene: -; J gene: TRBJ1-3; V gene: TRBV5-1; clone size: -; CDR3 length: 16
CDR3 protein: CASSPRLSGDASYEQYF; CDR3 DNA: TGTGCCAGCAGCCCTCGTCTTAGCGGGGACGCGTCCTACGAGCAGTACTTC; D gene: TRBD2; J gene: TRBJ2-7; V gene: TRBV5-8; clone size: -; CDR3 length: 17
CDR3 protein: CASSRGYSGGPYEQYF; CDR3 DNA: TGTGCCAGCAGCCGCGGGTATAGCGGGGGTCCGTACGAGCAGTACTTC; D gene: TRBD2; J gene: TRBJ2-7; V gene: TRBV7-2; clone size: once; CDR3 length: 16
CDR3 protein: CARRYRQGSTGELFF; CDR3 DNA: TGTGCCCGCCGTTATAGGCAGGGATCCACCGGGGAGCTGTTTTTT; D gene: -; J gene: TRBJ2-2; V gene: TRBV3-1/TRBV3-2; clone size: -; CDR3 length: 15
CDR3 protein: CASSSQGNYGYTF; CDR3 DNA: TGTGCCAGCAGTTCGCAGGGGAACTATGGCTACACCTTC; D gene: -; J gene: TRBJ1-2; V gene: TRBV6-2/TRBV6-3; clone size: -; CDR3 length: 13
CDR3 protein: CASSPKTGSLTGTEAFF; CDR3 DNA: TGTGCCAGTAGTCCGAAGACAGGTAGCTTAACTGGCACTGAAGCTTTCTTT; D gene: -; J gene: TRBJ1-1; V gene: TRBV19; clone size: -; CDR3 length: 17
CDR3 protein: CASSPGTSYRDTQYF; CDR3 DNA: TGTGCCAGCAGTCCCGGGACTAGCTACAGAGATACGCAGTATTTT; D gene: TRBD2; J gene: TRBJ2-3; V gene: TRBV6-6; clone size: -; CDR3 length: 15
CDR3 protein: CASRPPPGQGYNSPLHF; CDR3 DNA: TGTGCCAGTAGGCCCCCGCCGGGACAGGGCTATAATTCACCCCTCCACTTT; D gene: TRBD1; J gene: TRBJ1-6; V gene: TRBV19; clone size: -; CDR3 length: 17
CDR3 protein: CASTTSGNFGDTQYF; CDR3 DNA: TGCGCCTCAACGACTTCTGGAAATTTCGGGGATACGCAGTATTTT; D gene: -; J gene: TRBJ2-3; V gene: TRBV5-1; clone size: -; CDR3 length: 15
CDR3 protein: CASSTGGRKTEAFF; CDR3 DNA: TGTGCCAGCAGCACAGGGGGCCGGAAGACTGAAGCTTTCTTT; D gene: TRBD1; J gene: TRBJ1-1; V gene: TRBV6-5; clone size: -; CDR3 length: 14
CDR3 protein: CASSLSRLAGARQETQYF; CDR3 DNA: TGTGCCAGCAGTTTATCTAGACTAGCGGGGGCGCGTCAAGAGACCCAGTACTTC; D gene: TRBD2; J gene: TRBJ2-5; V gene: TRBV27; clone size: -; CDR3 length: 18
CDR3 protein: CSAGGTSSYSNQPQHF; CDR3 DNA: TGCAGTGCTGGTGGGACATCCTCCTATAGCAATCAGCCCCAGCATTTT; D gene: -; J gene: TRBJ1-5; V gene: TRBV20-1; clone size: -; CDR3 length: 16
CDR3 protein: CASSPRFGATNEKLFF; CDR3 DNA: TGTGCCAGCAGCCCCAGATTCGGGGCAACTAATGAAAAACTGTTTTTT; D gene: -; J gene: TRBJ1-4; V gene: TRBV3-1/TRBV3-2; clone size: -; CDR3 length: 16
CDR3 protein: CASSQNVAGRSSGANVLTF; CDR3 DNA: TGTGCCAGCAGCCAAAATGTTGCGGGGAGAAGCTCTGGGGCCAACGTCCTGACTTTC; D gene: -; J gene: TRBJ2-6; V gene: TRBV4-2; clone size: -; CDR3 length: 19